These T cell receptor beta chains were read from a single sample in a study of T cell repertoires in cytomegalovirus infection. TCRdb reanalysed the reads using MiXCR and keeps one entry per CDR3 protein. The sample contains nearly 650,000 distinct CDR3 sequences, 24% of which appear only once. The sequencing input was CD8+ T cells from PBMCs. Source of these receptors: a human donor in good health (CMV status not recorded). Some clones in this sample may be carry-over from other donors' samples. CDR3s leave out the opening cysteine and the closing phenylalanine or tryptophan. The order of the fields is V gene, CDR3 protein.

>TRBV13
ASSSSNLGQGASGYT
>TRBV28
ASSPWRGGETQY
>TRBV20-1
GVGSSYEQY
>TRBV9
ASSVGKDRNYGYT
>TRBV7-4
ASSPRVEDTEAF
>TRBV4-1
ASSHGTSTDTQY
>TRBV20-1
SAQAGSSSYNEQF
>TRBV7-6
ASSLARDSSNYGYT
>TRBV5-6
ASSLAGGNTEAF
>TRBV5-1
ASSGLNTEAF
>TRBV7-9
ASTLRDGANVLT
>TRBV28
ASTLLSNQPQH
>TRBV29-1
SAANRYENTEAF
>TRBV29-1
SVDNFERGAYNEQF
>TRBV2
ATVRGQGIQY
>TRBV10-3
AIRTQGTEQY
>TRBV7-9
ASSLEGGSPADTQY
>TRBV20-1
SARHYNPLAGAYSYEQY
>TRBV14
ASSQDQLRLTTDTQY
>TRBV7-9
ASSLGQATEWY
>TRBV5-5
ASSQDGLNQPQH
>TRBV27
ASSLKVPNTGELF
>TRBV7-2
ASSPGTSKTDTQY
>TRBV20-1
SARDPQGSTDTQY
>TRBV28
ASSLGQGRLWGSPLH
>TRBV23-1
ASSQLPRVCSQDNEQF
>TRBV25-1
ASSERRLGSQETQY
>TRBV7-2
ASSPLLDRRAGNTIY
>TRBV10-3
AISESNQGETQY
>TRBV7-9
ASSFRPLTAINEKLF
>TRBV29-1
SVELYREEGYNEQF
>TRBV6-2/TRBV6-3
ASSYPQQEGGHEQF
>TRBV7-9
ASSPKESGANVLT
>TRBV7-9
ASIPNGGTEAF
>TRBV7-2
ASSLQGSFNQPQH
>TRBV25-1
ASTLGGAYEQY
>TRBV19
ASTSGLTSGNTIY
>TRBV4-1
ASSQGEMAYNEQF
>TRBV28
ASSFFTRDREGNTEAF
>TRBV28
ASRMDRNTEAF
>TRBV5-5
ASSPFSRGGGGNTEAF
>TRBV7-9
ASSPPAGGVETQY
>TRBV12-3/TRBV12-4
ASGTEGFNQPQH
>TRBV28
ASSLGHTNSPLH
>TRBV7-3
ASSLGGGGVNTEAF
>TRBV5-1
ASALLSGPYNEQF
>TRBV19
ASAPGWGNQPQH
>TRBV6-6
ASSRLAWGITGELF
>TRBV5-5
ASSNTDISYEQY